Presented here are 31 T cell receptor beta chains from one specimen sequenced in a study of blood T cell repertoires in COVID-19. Repertoires were generated with immunoSEQ multiplex PCR, while TCRdb's copy carries only in-frame clones and drops some. The table lists about 250,000 clones, 83% of them singletons, with about 9% in the top ten. The sequenced material came from peripheral blood. Receptors were obtained from a man aged 35 to 55 with active or convalescent COVID-19.

The rearrangement uses TRBV6-5 and TRBJ1-1, with 8 bases lining up with TRBD1. Looked up from germline, CDR1 is MNHEY and CDR2 is SVGAGI. There are 15 residues in the CDR3. V was clipped by 6 bases and J by 4 bases; unmatched bases: 10. For the CDR3, the DNA is TGTGCCAGCAGGCTCCGGGGACAGGAGGGCACTGAAGCTTTCTTT. This codes for CASRLRGQEGTEAFF.

CDR3 residues: CAWSRSGDGDTQYF. In DNA form, the CDR3 reads TGTGCCTGGTCTAGGAGCGGGGATGGAGATACGCAGTATTTT. The rearrangement uses TRBV30 and TRBJ2-3; TRBD2 agrees at 7 bases. From germline, CDR1 is GTSNPN and CDR2 SVGIG (reference sequence). V shed 5 bases and J 5 bases; nucleotides not matched to a gene: 10. The CDR3 sequence is 14 residues long.

The chain recombines TRBV10-3 with TRBJ1-1; the D is unclear. Trimming took off 6 bases at V and 7 bases at J, with 15 bases between the two ends. CDR3 length: 13 amino acids. Germline CDR1 is ENHRY and CDR2 is SYGVKD. The CDR3 loop reads CAIRLGGDSEAFF. Written as DNA, the CDR3 is TGTGCCATCAGACTCGGTGGAGATAGTGAAGCTTTCTTT.

The chain uses TRBV5-1 and TRBJ2-5; TRBD1 is a possible D gene (5 bases). The V gene's germline CDR1 is SGHRS and CDR2 YFSETQ. Trimming removed 3 bases from V and 3 bases from J, with 12 bases in between. The length of the CDR3 is 14 residues. CDR3 amino acids: CASSSGGAEETQYF. Written as DNA, the CDR3 is TGCGCCAGCAGCTCTGGTGGGGCCGAAGAGACCCAGTACTTC.

The chain employs TRBV30 and TRBJ2-1; D ambiguous. V lost 0 bases and J lost 6, with 6 bases in between. CDR1 GTSNPN and CDR2 SVGIG come from the germline V gene (reference sequence). This CDR3 contains 12 residues. The DNA of the CDR3 is TGTGCCTGGAGTGTACTCGGCAATGAGCAGTTCTTC. Its translation: CAWSVLGNEQFF.

The rearrangement links TRBV23-1 to TRBJ2-7; D is uncertain. TRBV23-1 is classed as an ORF, of uncertain function. The CDR3 extends over 12 amino acids. The V and J ends lost 11 bases and 6 bases respectively, with 17 bases between them. The CDR3 DNA is TGCGCCCCCCCCCAACTTGTTTCCGAGCAGTACTTC. Translation: CAPPQLVSEQYF.

This clone was recorded once. This chain uses TRBV3-1 (or the pseudogene TRBV3-2) with TRBJ1-6, with 7 positions matching TRBD1. CDR1 LGHDT and CDR2 YNNKEL come from the germline V gene (reference sequence). The V gene end was trimmed by 1 base and the J gene end by 7 bases; junction bases not matched to a gene: 4. This CDR3 is built from 15 residues. The CDR3 region has the DNA TGTGCCAGCAGCCAAGGGGGACAGCCAAATTCACCCCTCCACTTT. Amino acid sequence: CASSQGGQPNSPLHF.

This chain connects TRBV5-1 to TRBJ1-1; unclear D gene. The CDR3 has 14 amino acids. Looked up from germline, CDR1 is SGHRS and CDR2 is YFSETQ. Deletions cut 4 bases from V and 0 bases from J, with 10 bases between. CDR3 region: CASSPVAVNTEAFF. In DNA form, the CDR3 reads TGCGCCAGCAGCCCCGTAGCGGTGAACACTGAAGCTTTCTTT.

V and J are TRBV24-1 and TRBJ2-3, with TRBD2 matching 8 bases. Germline loops: CDR1 KGHDR, CDR2 SFDVKD. The CDR3 totals 16 residues. Losses at the gene ends were 9 bases for V and 3 bases for J; bases not matched to a gene: 13. The CDR3 sequence: CATCAAGGGSTDTQYF. The DNA for the CDR3 is TGTGCCACCTGCGCGGCGGGAGGAGGTAGTACAGATACGCAGTATTTT.

This rearrangement joins TRBV25-1 to TRBJ2-3, with 7 positions matching TRBD2. The CDR3 is 13 residues long. Trimming took 3 bases from V and 6 from J; bases not matched to a gene: 3. CDR1 and CDR2 from the germline V gene are MGHDK and SYGVNS. The CDR3, as DNA: TGTGCCAGCAGTGAGGTCGGGAGGGATACGCAGTATTTT. It is translated as CASSEVGRDTQYF.

V is TRBV27 and J is TRBJ2-2; 7 positions agree with TRBD1. Germline assignment: CDR1 MNHEY and CDR2 SMNVEV (reference sequence). This CDR3 comprises 16 residues. With V trimmed by 4 bases and J by 4 bases, 9 bases remained unmatched. DNA of the CDR3: TGTGCCAGCAGTTCCTGGGGGACAGACACCACCGGGGAGCTGTTTTTT. The encoded protein is CASSSWGTDTTGELFF.

This clone was counted at least ten times. This chain uses TRBV4-1 with TRBJ2-5; 13 positions match TRBD2. This CDR3 is built from 17 residues. V shed 1 base and J 3 bases; nucleotides not matched to a gene: 5. Per the germline V gene, CDR1 is MGHRA and CDR2 is YSYEKL. CDR3 in amino acids: CASSQVGLAGFEETQYF. The CDR3 nucleotides are TGCGCCAGCAGCCAAGTGGGACTAGCGGGGTTCGAAGAGACCCAGTACTTC.

The chain has TRBV7-9 and TRBJ1-2; weak D call: TRBD1 (5 bases). This CDR3 region has 13 residues. Germline assignment: CDR1 SEHNR and CDR2 FQNEAQ (reference sequence). V dropped 7 bases and J dropped 3 bases, with 12 bases sitting between them. CDR3 protein: CASKAGVDYGYTF. CDR3 in DNA: TGTGCCAGCAAGGCGGGGGTCGACTATGGCTACACCTTC.

The J gene is TRBJ1-2, the V gene TRBV21-1; TRBD1, the table's D call, lacks a check against the DNA. TRBV21-1 is a pseudogene segment. The length of the CDR3 is 15 residues. The CDR3 DNA follows: TGTGCCAGCAGCACGTTACAGGGGAACTTCTATGGCTACACCTTC. The encoded protein is CASSTLQGNFYGYTF.

The CDR3 reads CASSQEGTGAYEQYF. The CDR3 DNA is TGCGCCAGCAGCCAAGAAGGGACAGGGGCCTACGAGCAGTACTTC. This rearrangement joins TRBV4-1 to TRBJ2-7; 10 nucleotides line up with TRBD1. This CDR3 is 15 amino acids long. Germline CDR1 MGHRA, CDR2 YSYEKL. After removal of 0 bases from V and 2 bases from J, the junction contained 1 base not matched to a gene.

V is TRBV4-1 and J is TRBJ1-2, with a tentative D call TRBD1 (5 bases). This CDR3 has 20 amino acids. Germline V lookup: CDR1 MGHRA, CDR2 YSYEKL. With 2 bases removed from V and 2 bases from J, the gap between germline ends came to 27 bases. The CDR3 protein is CASSQPSLRVGGSGNYGYTF. CDR3 nucleotide sequence: TGCGCCAGCAGCCAACCATCTCTTCGCGTCGGGGGTTCAGGGAACTATGGCTACACCTTC.

CDR3 DNA: TGCGCCAGCAGCCTTCAAAGGTCCAGCGGATACACCGGGGAGCTGTTTTTT. Protein: CASSLQRSSGYTGELFF. This sequence joins TRBV4-1 and TRBJ2-2; possible D gene TRBD2, 5 bases. Germline assignment: CDR1 MGHRA and CDR2 YSYEKL. The CDR3 spans 17 residues. V lost 4 bases, J lost 3 bases, and 18 bases lay in between.

The chain recombines TRBV10-3 with TRBJ2-3; 7 nucleotides align to TRBD1. This CDR3 region has 16 residues. Germline V gives CDR1 ENHRY, CDR2 SYGVKD. The J segment lost 11 bases and the V segment lost 0 bases, leaving 14 bases of the junction unmatched. CDR3 residues: CAISESGRGGDGMQYF. As DNA, the CDR3 is TGTGCCATCAGTGAGTCGGGTCGAGGGGGCGACGGAATGCAGTATTTT.

The chain links TRBV19 to TRBJ1-6; D uncertain. Germline values: CDR1 LNHDA, CDR2 SQIVND (reference sequence). V was cut by 7 bases and J by 6 bases, with 10 bases left in between. This CDR3 comprises 13 residues. The CDR3 is CASKAGTNSPLHF. The CDR3 DNA reads as TGTGCCAGTAAGGCAGGTACTAATTCACCCCTCCACTTT.

The chain links TRBV18 to TRBJ2-7; D possibly corresponds to TRBD2 (5 bases). V shed 4 bases and J shed 2 bases, with 9 bases lying between them. Germline V gene data show CDR1 as KGHSH and CDR2 as LQKENI. This CDR3 has 13 residues. In DNA form, the CDR3 reads TGTGCCAGCTCACTCGGGATCACCTACGAGCAGTACTTC. Its protein is CASSLGITYEQYF.

Turning to this clone: A junction boundary mismatches the germline segment, possibly from a read error. The V gene is TRBV6-5, the J gene TRBJ2-7, with TRBD1 matching over 8 bases. The CDR3 has 14 amino acids. Germline loops: CDR1 MNHEY, CDR2 SVGAGI. The CDR3 loop is CASRTGTGSHEQYF. CDR3 coding DNA: TGTGCCAGCAGAACCGGGACAGGCTCCCACGAGCAGTACTTC.

This chain connects TRBV6-5 to TRBJ2-7, with TRBD1 matching 7 bases. Germline V gives CDR1 MNHEY, CDR2 SVGAGI. The CDR3 has 14 residues. The V segment lost 6 bases and the J segment 5 bases; nucleotides outside the gene matches: 10. The CDR3 spells CASSPDRQRDEQYF. CDR3 nucleotides: TGTGCCAGCAGCCCGGACAGGCAACGGGACGAGCAGTACTTC.

This chain links TRBV5-1 with TRBJ2-7; 8 bases fit TRBD1. The germline V gene encodes CDR1 SGHRS and CDR2 YFSETQ. V shed 2 bases, J shed 0 bases, and the junction held 13 bases outside the gene matches. There are 18 residues in the CDR3. The CDR3 region is CASSLWTGTPSSSYEQYF. CDR3 DNA: TGCGCCAGCAGCTTATGGACAGGGACCCCCTCGAGCTCCTACGAGCAGTACTTC. Full variable domain (rest looked up from reference TRBV5-1 and TRBJ2-7): KAGVTQTPRYLIKTRGQQVTLSCSPISGHRSVSWYQQTPGQGLQFLFEYFSETQRNKGNFPGRFSGRQFSNSRSEMNVSTLELGDSALYLCASSLWTGTPSSSYEQYFGPGTRLTVT.

The gene calls are TRBV29-1 and TRBJ2-3, with TRBD1 matching over 8 bases. There are 13 residues in the CDR3. V shed 5 bases, J shed 3 bases, and the junction held 4 bases outside the gene matches. The germline gives CDR1 SQVTM, CDR2 ANQGSEA. The CDR3 coding sequence is TGCAGCGTTTCTGGACAGGGTACAGATACGCAGTATTTT. Translation: CSVSGQGTDTQYF.

The chain is built from TRBV6-5 and TRBJ1-3; the match to TRBD1 covers 7 bases. Germline CDR1 and CDR2: MNHEY and SVGAGI. There are 15 residues in the CDR3. With 0 bases clipped from V and 6 bases from J, the junction kept 5 bases outside the gene matches. CDR3 residues: CASSYSRDRENTIYF. CDR3 DNA: TGTGCCAGCAGTTACTCACGGGACAGAGAAAACACCATATATTTT.

The chain employs TRBV28 and TRBJ1-2, with TRBD1 identical over 7 bases. After removal of 4 bases from V and 8 bases from J, the junction contained 10 bases not matched to a gene. The CDR3 totals 14 residues. CDR1 is MDHEN and CDR2 is SYDVKM in the germline V gene. As DNA, the CDR3 is TGTGCCAGCAGTTCCAACGACAGGGCGGGCGGCTACACCTTC. Its protein is CASSSNDRAGGYTF.

The chain's CDR3 is CASSTPGGSPREQYF. The DNA for the CDR3 is TGTGCCAGTAGTACCCCAGGGGGCTCCCCGAGGGAGCAGTACTTC. V is TRBV19 and J is TRBJ2-7; 8 bases fit TRBD1. Germline V gene sequence: CDR1 LNHDA, CDR2 SQIVND (reference sequence). The ends lost 4 bases at V and 7 bases at J; junction bases unmatched: 12. CDR3 size: 15 residues.

J is TRBJ1-3 and V is TRBV7-2; D unclear. The CDR3 is 16 residues long. CDR1 SGHTA and CDR2 FQGNSA come from the germline V gene. Between the trimmed V and J ends, which lost 3 bases and 1 base, there was a span of 13 bases. CDR3 in DNA: TGTGCCAGCAGCTTCTCTCCCTACTCTTCTGGAAACACCATATATTTT. It codes for CASSFSPYSSGNTIYF.

V usage is TRBV19 and J usage is TRBJ1-6; D remains unclear. This CDR3 contains 14 residues. The germline CDR1 and CDR2 sequences are LNHDA and SQIVND (reference sequence). The germline V and J ends were trimmed by 1 base and 9 bases, with 10 bases remaining between them. CDR3 sequence: CASSIGGQVSPLHF. Written as DNA, the CDR3 is TGTGCCAGTAGTATAGGCGGGCAGGTTTCACCCCTCCACTTT.

The J gene is TRBJ1-1, the V gene TRBV5-6; 7 nucleotides align to TRBD1. Losses at the gene ends were 3 bases for V and 1 base for J; bases not matched to a gene: 6. Germline lookup yields CDR1 SGHDT and CDR2 YYEEEE. The CDR3 loop spans 15 amino acids. CDR3 in DNA: TGTGCCAGCAGCTACAATACAGGGGAGAACACTGAAGCTTTCTTT. This codes for CASSYNTGENTEAFF.

The chain uses TRBV4-1 and TRBJ1-6, with D unclear. Germline V gene data show CDR1 as MGHRA and CDR2 as YSYEKL. This CDR3 is 15 amino acids long. Trimming cost V 0 bases and J 3 bases, with 6 bases left between them. CDR3 loop: CASSQESDYNSPLHF. The CDR3, as DNA: TGCGCCAGCAGCCAAGAGAGTGACTATAATTCACCCCTCCACTTT.